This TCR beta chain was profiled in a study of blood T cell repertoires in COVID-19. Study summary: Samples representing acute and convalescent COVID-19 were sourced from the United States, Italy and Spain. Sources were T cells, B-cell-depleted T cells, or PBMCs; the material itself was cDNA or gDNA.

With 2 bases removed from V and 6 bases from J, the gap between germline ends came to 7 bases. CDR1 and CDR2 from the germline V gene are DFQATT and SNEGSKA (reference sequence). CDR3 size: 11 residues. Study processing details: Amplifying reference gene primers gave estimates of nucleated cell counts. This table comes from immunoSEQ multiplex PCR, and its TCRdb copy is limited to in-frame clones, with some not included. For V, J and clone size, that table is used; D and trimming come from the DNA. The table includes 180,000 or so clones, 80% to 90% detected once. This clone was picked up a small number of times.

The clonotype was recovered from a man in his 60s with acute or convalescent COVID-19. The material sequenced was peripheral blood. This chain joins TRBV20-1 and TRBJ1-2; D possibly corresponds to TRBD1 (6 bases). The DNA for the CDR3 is TGCAGTGCTAGACAGGGGAATGGCTACACCTTC. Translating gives CSARQGNGYTF.